This T cell receptor (beta chain) was recorded in a study of T cell responses to AZD1222 COVID-19 vaccine. A note on this clone: Its antigen is as yet unknown.

Findings and limits, study-wide: Two doses of AZD1222 preceded a rise in Spike-specific TCR breadth and depth. Dominant CD4 TCR responses targeted spike regions 160-218 and 743-854. The donors showed a predominance of white British ancestry and of females, with possible underestimation of clonal diversity. Repertoire sampling was restricted to post-peak T cell response timepoints.

The method was immunoSEQ multiplex PCR; TCRdb's version includes in-frame clones alone and lacks a portion of them. This sample has 80,000 or so clones, with around nine tenths found just once. The sequenced sample was peripheral blood, obtained on day 0 of MenACWY control vaccination. This sequence originates from an adult in good health.

CDR3 in DNA: TGTGCCAGTAGTCTGCGGCCCTACGAGCAGTACTTC. Its protein is CASSLRPYEQYF. This chain links TRBV19 with TRBJ2-7; the D is unclear. V lost 5 bases, J lost 2 bases, and 7 bases lay in between. Germline V gene lookup returns CDR1 LNHDA and CDR2 SQIVND (reference sequence). The CDR3 has 12 residues.